This T cell receptor beta chain is drawn from a study of T cells in localized non-small cell lung cancer. Study results and limitations: The tumor had only one region sequenced, so heterogeneity remains possible. Greater T cell density in blood accompanied longer overall survival.

Repertoires were generated with immunoSEQ multiplex PCR, while TCRdb's copy carries only in-frame clones and drops some. Here the sample spans about 59,000 clones, 90% to 95% being singletons. About this clone: The antigen remains unidentified.

Germline V lookup: CDR1 LNHDA, CDR2 SQIVND (reference sequence). This CDR3 has 13 residues. V dropped 4 bases and J dropped 3 bases, with 7 bases sitting between them. This rearrangement joins TRBV19 to TRBJ2-1; a possible D gene is TRBD2 (6 bases). The sequencing here drew on peripheral blood, taken before any cancer treatment. This receptor was obtained from a man aged 40 to 69 with stage I lung adenocarcinoma. The CDR3 region has the DNA TGTGCCAGTAGTAGCGGGGACTACAATGAGCAGTTCTTC. This translates into CASSSGDYNEQFF.